These T cell receptor beta chains were read from a single sample in a study of cytomegalovirus exposure and HLA in healthy donors. Only in-frame clones appear in the TCRdb table, and some are missing; sequencing was by immunoSEQ multiplex PCR. The specimen's table records some 200,000 clones. Material for sequencing was PBMCs. The receptor source for this set is a girl aged 2 to 10 in good health and CMV-seropositive. CDR3s include the opening cysteine and the closing phenylalanine or tryptophan. D genes are given only for firm matches.

length,D,J,V,DNA,CDR3
15,NA,TRBJ2-6,TRBV7-9,TGTGCCAGCAGCCCCTCGAGGTCTGGGGCCAACGTCCTGACTTTC,CASSPSRSGANVLTF
15,TRBD1,TRBJ2-5,TRBV5-5,TGTGCCAGCAGCCTCGGGACAGGGGGCTCGGAGACCCAGTACTTC,CASSLGTGGSETQYF
15,NA,TRBJ1-1,TRBV29-1,TGCAGCGTTGCTTTCCGGGGACTTCTTTCAACTGAAGCTTTCTTT,CSVAFRGLLSTEAFF
15,TRBD1,TRBJ2-6,TRBV28,TGTGCCAGCAGTTCCGGGACAGCTGGGGCCAACGTCCTGACTTTC,CASSSGTAGANVLTF
13,NA,TRBJ2-3,TRBV11-2,TGTGCCAGCACCCATCAGGACATCGATACGCAGTATTTT,CASTHQDIDTQYF
16,TRBD1,TRBJ2-7,TRBV11-2,TGTGCCAGCAGCCGAACCGGACAGGGGCTTCCCTACGAGCAGTACTTC,CASSRTGQGLPYEQYF
11,TRBD2,TRBJ2-7,TRBV27,TGTGCCAGCAGTCCCGGGAGGGAGCAGTACTTC,CASSPGREQYF
15,NA,TRBJ2-3,TRBV27,TGTGCCAGCAGTCCTCCCGGGAGAAGGGCAGATACGCAGTATTTT,CASSPPGRRADTQYF
12,TRBD1,TRBJ2-7,TRBV6-1,TGTGCCAGCAGAGGGGACAGCTACGAGCAGTACTTC,CASRGDSYEQYF
16,NA,TRBJ1-5,TRBV28,TGTGCCAGCAGTTTATTAGGGGGGGGCGGCGGTCAGCCCCAGCATTTT,CASSLLGGGGGQPQHF
12,NA,TRBJ2-3,TRBV11-2,TGTGCCAGCAGCTTAGGGAGAGATACGCAGTATTTT,CASSLGRDTQYF
13,TRBD1,TRBJ1-1,TRBV10-1,TGCGCCAGCAGCAACAGGGGAAACACTGAAGCTTTCTTT,CASSNRGNTEAFF
11,NA,TRBJ1-2,TRBV29-1,TGCAGCGTTGGGACAAACTATGGCTACACCTTC,CSVGTNYGYTF
15,TRBD1,TRBJ2-7,TRBV6-5,TGTGCCAGCAGCCCAACGGGACAGTCGGGGTACGAGCAGTACTTC,CASSPTGQSGYEQYF
13,TRBD1,TRBJ1-2,TRBV6-1,TGTGCCAGCAGTGAATCACAGGGGTATGGCTACACCTTC,CASSESQGYGYTF
15,NA,TRBJ2-3,TRBV10-3,TGTGCCATCAGTGGAAACAGGGATAGCACAGATACGCAGTATTTT,CAISGNRDSTDTQYF
17,TRBD2,TRBJ2-3,TRBV4-2,TGTGCCAGCAGCCAATGGGTCGGGGCGGGAGGGCCTAATACGCAGTATTTT,CASSQWVGAGGPNTQYF
14,TRBD2,TRBJ2-2,TRBV5-1,TGCGCCAGCAGTCGCGGGAGGAACACCGGGGAGCTGTTTTTT,CASSRGRNTGELFF
12,TRBD1,TRBJ2-7,TRBV27,TGTGCCAGTAGGGGGCCTTACTACGAGCAGTACTTC,CASRGPYYEQYF
14,TRBD1,TRBJ1-4,TRBV9,TGTGCCAGCAGCATGGGACAGGGGGATGAAAAACTGTTTTTT,CASSMGQGDEKLFF
11,NA,TRBJ1-1,TRBV20-1,TGCAGTGCTAGAGGTCTGTCTGAAGCTTTCTTT,CSARGLSEAFF
15,NA,TRBJ1-1,TRBV27,TGTGCCAGCAGTACACAAGGACTGATGAACACTGAAGCTTTCTTT,CASSTQGLMNTEAFF
16,TRBD2,TRBJ2-7,TRBV19,TGTGCCAGTAGTATAGATATGGCGGGAGGGCCCTACGAGCAGTACTTC,CASSIDMAGGPYEQYF
16,TRBD2,TRBJ2-1,TRBV5-6,TGTGCCAGCAGCCCGCCCCTTAGCGGGAGGGACAATGAGCAGTTCTTC,CASSPPLSGRDNEQFF
13,TRBD1,TRBJ2-5,TRBV18,TGTGCCAGCACGACAGGGGTTCCGGAGACCCAGTACTTC,CASTTGVPETQYF
16,NA,TRBJ2-6,TRBV11-3,TGTGCCAGCAGCTTAGGGGGGGATGCGGGGGCCAACGTCCTGACTTTC,CASSLGGDAGANVLTF
14,NA,TRBJ1-3,TRBV6-5,TGTGCCAGCAGTCCACGACAGGCTGGAAACACCATATATTTT,CASSPRQAGNTIYF
14,NA,TRBJ2-3,TRBV5-1,TGCGCCAGCAGCTGGAATCCGGGGGCAGATACGCAGTATTTT,CASSWNPGADTQYF
14,NA,TRBJ1-1,TRBV6-1,TGTGCCAGCACCGGTCCAGGCCTGAACACTGAAGCTTTCTTT,CASTGPGLNTEAFF